This T cell receptor beta chain derives from a study of early T cells in non-severe SARS-CoV-2 infection. Study as a whole: Unpaired chains resulted from sequencing bulk RNA of unsorted whole blood.

Individually, cDNA molecules had unique molecular identifiers attached to them. TCRdb fed the 5' RACE reads into MiXCR, producing one record per CDR3 protein. Among about 34,000 distinct CDR3 sequences listed, about 6% were seen once. There are many counts of this clonotype. What it recognizes is unknown. Between the trimmed V and J ends, which lost 6 bases and 7 bases, there was a span of 19 bases. The CDR3 has 14 amino acids. Study observations and caveats: There was a bias toward anti-spike CD8 responses in VDJdb matching, which missed private and CD4 specificities.

The sequencing input was whole blood. The chain has TRBV12-3 or TRBV12-4 and TRBJ2-7; D assignment may be TRBD1 or TRBD2 (5 bases each). The clonotype was recovered from an adult who was a healthcare worker with PCR-confirmed SARS-CoV-2 infection or an uninfected control (not recorded which). The CDR3 protein is CASSSGYSGWEQYF. As DNA, the CDR3 is TGTGCCAGCAGCTCAGGGTACTCGGGGTGGGAGCAGTACTTC.